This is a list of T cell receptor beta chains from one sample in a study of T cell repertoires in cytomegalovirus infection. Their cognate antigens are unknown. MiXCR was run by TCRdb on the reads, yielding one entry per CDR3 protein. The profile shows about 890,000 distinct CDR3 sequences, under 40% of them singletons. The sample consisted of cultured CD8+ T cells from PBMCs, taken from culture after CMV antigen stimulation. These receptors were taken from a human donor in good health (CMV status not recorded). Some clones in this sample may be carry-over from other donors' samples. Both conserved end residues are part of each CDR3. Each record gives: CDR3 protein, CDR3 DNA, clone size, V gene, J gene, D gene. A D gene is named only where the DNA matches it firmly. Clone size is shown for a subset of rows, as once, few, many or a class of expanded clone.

CASSWAGMDYEQYF	TGTGCCAGCAGTTGGGCAGGGATGGACTACGAGCAGTACTTC	-	TRBV27	TRBJ2-7	-
CASSLEGTNTQYF	TGCGCCAGCAGCTTAGAGGGGACGAATACGCAGTATTTT	-	TRBV5-1	TRBJ2-3	-
CASRSLEDNPPLHF	TGTGCCAGCAGGAGCTTAGAGGATAATCCACCCCTCCACTTT	-	TRBV12-3/TRBV12-4	TRBJ1-6	-
CASSLGQGRHDSLNTEAFF	TGTGCCAGCAGCTTGGGACAGGGGCGACACGACTCTCTGAACACTGAAGCTTTCTTT	many	TRBV7-4	TRBJ1-1	TRBD1
CASSHSDRTNTDTQYF	TGTGCCAGCAGCCACTCGGACAGGACCAACACAGATACGCAGTATTTT	many	TRBV7-6	TRBJ2-3	TRBD1
CASSLFGPEAFF	TGTGCCAGCAGTTTATTCGGACCCGAGGCTTTCTTT	-	TRBV28	TRBJ1-1	-
CASSLTGNFYGYTF	TGTGCCAGCAGTTTGACAGGGAACTTCTATGGCTACACCTTC	few	TRBV27	TRBJ1-2	TRBD1
CSAYSYNEQFF	TGCAGCGCCTACAGTTACAATGAGCAGTTCTTC	few	TRBV29-1	TRBJ2-1	-
CASSQEKGAGTEAFF	TGCGCCAGCAGCCAAGAAAAGGGGGCAGGTACTGAAGCTTTCTTT	-	TRBV4-1	TRBJ1-1	TRBD1
CASSPGLAGGHSSTDTQYF	TGTGCCAGCAGCCCGGGACTAGCGGGGGGCCATTCTAGCACAGATACGCAGTATTTT	many	TRBV7-8	TRBJ2-3	TRBD2
CANSLTGYNEQFF	TGTGCCAACAGTTTGACTGGTTACAATGAGCAGTTCTTC	-	TRBV12-3/TRBV12-4	TRBJ2-1	-
CASSYSRQGTDTQYF	TGTGCCAGCAGTTACTCCAGACAGGGTACAGATACGCAGTATTTT	few	TRBV6-2/TRBV6-3	TRBJ2-3	TRBD1
CASSPTGDIEGKTF	TGTGCCAGCAGCCCGACAGGGGACATTGAGGGTAAAACCTTC	-	TRBV7-3	TRBJ1-2	TRBD1
CASSSILQGNGYTF	TGTGCCAGCAGCTCCATACTACAGGGGAACGGCTACACCTTC	-	TRBV7-6	TRBJ1-2	TRBD1
CASSLVRGVESPLHF	TGTGCCAGCAGCTTAGTCCGGGGGGTAGAGTCACCCCTCCACTTT	-	TRBV7-9	TRBJ1-6	-
CSVVGTEGTDTQYF	TGCAGCGTTGTGGGGACGGAAGGCACAGATACGCAGTATTTT	-	TRBV29-1	TRBJ2-3	-
CASSTSGYNEQFF	TGTGCCAGCAGTACTAGCGGCTACAATGAGCAGTTCTTC	many	TRBV19	TRBJ2-1	TRBD2
CASSLNRGLNYGYTF	TGTGCCAGCAGCCTGAACAGGGGATTGAACTATGGCTACACCTTC	many	TRBV7-2	TRBJ1-2	TRBD1
CSALGTHEVTYEQYF	TGCAGTGCTCTCGGGACCCACGAGGTCACCTACGAGCAGTACTTC	-	TRBV20-1	TRBJ2-7	-
CASSLTGTDPYEQYF	TGTGCCAGCAGCTTGACCGGTACGGACCCCTACGAGCAGTACTTC	-	TRBV7-9	TRBJ2-7	-
CASSEGGTRQPQHF	TGTGCCAGCAGTGAAGGAGGGACCCGTCAGCCCCAGCATTTT	-	TRBV25-1	TRBJ1-5	-
CASSYSNSGVGEQFF	TGTGCCAGCAGTTACTCGAACAGCGGGGTGGGTGAGCAGTTCTTC	-	TRBV6-5	TRBJ2-1	TRBD2
CASSHGGPDTGELFF	TGTGCCAGCAGTCACGGAGGACCCGACACCGGGGAGCTGTTTTTT	-	TRBV6-5	TRBJ2-2	-
CASSQGQTATEAFF	TGCGCCAGCAGCCAAGGTCAGACAGCTACTGAAGCTTTCTTT	-	TRBV4-3	TRBJ1-1	-
CASSHVERSQETQYF	TGTGCCAGCAGTCATGTCGAACGGAGCCAAGAGACCCAGTACTTC	few	TRBV6-1	TRBJ2-5	-
CASSPPVEETQYF	TGTGCCAGCAGTCCCCCGGTGGAGGAGACCCAGTACTTC	-	TRBV12-3/TRBV12-4	TRBJ2-5	-
CASSLASGFMNTEAFF	TGCGCCAGCAGCTTGGCTTCAGGGTTCATGAACACTGAAGCTTTCTTT	-	TRBV5-1	TRBJ1-1	-
CATYRAEQFF	TGTGCCACCTACAGGGCAGAGCAGTTCTTC	-	TRBV28	TRBJ2-1	-
CASSFDRGIRREEQFF	TGTGCCAGCAGCTTTGACCGGGGGATCCGGCGGGAAGAGCAGTTCTTC	-	TRBV7-9	TRBJ2-1	-
CATSRDFQRNTEAFF	TGTGCCACCAGCAGAGATTTTCAGAGAAACACTGAAGCTTTCTTT	-	TRBV15	TRBJ1-1	-
CSANGGTDTQYF	TGCAGTGCTAACGGGGGCACAGATACGCAGTATTTT	-	TRBV20-1	TRBJ2-3	-
CASSLVGLGLFEQYF	TGTGCCAGCAGCTTAGTGGGACTAGGTTTGTTCGAGCAGTACTTC	few	TRBV7-6	TRBJ2-7	TRBD2
CASSALAGYTDTQYF	TGTGCCAGCAGTGCACTAGCGGGGTACACAGATACGCAGTATTTT	-	TRBV2	TRBJ2-3	TRBD2
CASTIGRAGTDTQYF	TGTGCCAGCACCATCGGAAGGGCCGGCACAGATACGCAGTATTTT	few	TRBV6-6	TRBJ2-3	-
CASSGTETDTQYF	TGTGCCAGCAGTGGGACGGAAACAGATACGCAGTATTTT	-	TRBV6-4	TRBJ2-3	-
CASSLTGQGIYEQYF	TGTGCCAGCAGTTTAACGGGACAGGGGATCTACGAGCAGTACTTC	-	TRBV27	TRBJ2-7	TRBD1
CASSLTNGYTDTQYF	TGTGCCAGCAGCTTAACAAACGGCTACACAGATACGCAGTATTTT	-	TRBV7-9	TRBJ2-3	-
CASTTSQRFPGELFF	TGTGCCAGCACAACCTCGCAGCGGTTTCCCGGGGAGCTGTTTTTT	-	TRBV12-3/TRBV12-4	TRBJ2-2	-
CASLGEGGTEAFF	TGTGCCAGCCTTGGAGAGGGGGGCACTGAAGCTTTCTTT	-	TRBV2	TRBJ1-1	-
CASSQGIAGGREQFF	TGCGCCAGCAGCCAAGGTATAGCGGGGGGGCGTGAGCAGTTCTTC	-	TRBV4-1	TRBJ2-1	TRBD2
CARTVTQETQYF	TGTGCCAGGACAGTCACCCAAGAGACCCAGTACTTC	many	TRBV2	TRBJ2-5	-
CASSQDTNPGDTQYF	TGTGCCAGCAGCCAAGATACGAACCCGGGAGATACGCAGTATTTT	-	TRBV3-1	TRBJ2-3	-
CASSYGTSGLQETQYF	TGTGCCAGCAGTTACGGGACTAGCGGGCTCCAAGAGACCCAGTACTTC	-	TRBV6-2/TRBV6-3	TRBJ2-5	TRBD2
CASSRYTPAKNIQYF	TGTGCCAGCAGTAGATATACCCCAGCCAAAAACATTCAGTACTTC	few	TRBV27	TRBJ2-4	-
CASSTARDPNYEQYF	TGTGCCAGCAGCACTGCCCGGGACCCAAATTACGAGCAGTACTTC	few	TRBV7-9	TRBJ2-7	-
CASSFLALGTEAFF	TGTGCCAGCAGCTTTTTGGCCCTCGGAACTGAAGCTTTCTTT	-	TRBV6-5	TRBJ1-1	-
CASSAGTSGGSRTDTQYF	TGTGCCAGCAGCGCCGGGACTAGCGGGGGGTCCCGCACAGATACGCAGTATTTT	-	TRBV9	TRBJ2-3	TRBD2
CASSTPGRNTGELFF	TGTGCCAGCAGCACACCGGGACGAAACACCGGGGAGCTGTTTTTT	few	TRBV7-9	TRBJ2-2	-
CASSQVFGGGRSGYTF	TGTGCCAGCAGCCAAGTATTCGGGGGGGGACGAAGTGGCTACACCTTC	-	TRBV14	TRBJ1-2	-
CASSGGDSDNFYGYTF	TGTGCCAGCAGCGGAGGGGACAGTGATAATTTCTATGGCTACACCTTC	few	TRBV5-4	TRBJ1-2	TRBD1
CASSWGARETQYF	TGTGCCAGCAGTTGGGGGGCACGGGAGACCCAGTACTTC	few	TRBV6-2/TRBV6-3	TRBJ2-5	-
CASFGTGWDHEQYF	TGTGCCAGCTTCGGGACAGGGTGGGACCACGAGCAGTACTTC	few	TRBV6-1	TRBJ2-7	TRBD1
CATSDWREETQYF	TGTGCCACCAGTGACTGGCGGGAAGAGACCCAGTACTTC	-	TRBV24-1	TRBJ2-5	-
CASMTRPSYNEQFF	TGTGCCAGCATGACTAGACCGTCCTACAATGAGCAGTTCTTC	few	TRBV2	TRBJ2-1	-